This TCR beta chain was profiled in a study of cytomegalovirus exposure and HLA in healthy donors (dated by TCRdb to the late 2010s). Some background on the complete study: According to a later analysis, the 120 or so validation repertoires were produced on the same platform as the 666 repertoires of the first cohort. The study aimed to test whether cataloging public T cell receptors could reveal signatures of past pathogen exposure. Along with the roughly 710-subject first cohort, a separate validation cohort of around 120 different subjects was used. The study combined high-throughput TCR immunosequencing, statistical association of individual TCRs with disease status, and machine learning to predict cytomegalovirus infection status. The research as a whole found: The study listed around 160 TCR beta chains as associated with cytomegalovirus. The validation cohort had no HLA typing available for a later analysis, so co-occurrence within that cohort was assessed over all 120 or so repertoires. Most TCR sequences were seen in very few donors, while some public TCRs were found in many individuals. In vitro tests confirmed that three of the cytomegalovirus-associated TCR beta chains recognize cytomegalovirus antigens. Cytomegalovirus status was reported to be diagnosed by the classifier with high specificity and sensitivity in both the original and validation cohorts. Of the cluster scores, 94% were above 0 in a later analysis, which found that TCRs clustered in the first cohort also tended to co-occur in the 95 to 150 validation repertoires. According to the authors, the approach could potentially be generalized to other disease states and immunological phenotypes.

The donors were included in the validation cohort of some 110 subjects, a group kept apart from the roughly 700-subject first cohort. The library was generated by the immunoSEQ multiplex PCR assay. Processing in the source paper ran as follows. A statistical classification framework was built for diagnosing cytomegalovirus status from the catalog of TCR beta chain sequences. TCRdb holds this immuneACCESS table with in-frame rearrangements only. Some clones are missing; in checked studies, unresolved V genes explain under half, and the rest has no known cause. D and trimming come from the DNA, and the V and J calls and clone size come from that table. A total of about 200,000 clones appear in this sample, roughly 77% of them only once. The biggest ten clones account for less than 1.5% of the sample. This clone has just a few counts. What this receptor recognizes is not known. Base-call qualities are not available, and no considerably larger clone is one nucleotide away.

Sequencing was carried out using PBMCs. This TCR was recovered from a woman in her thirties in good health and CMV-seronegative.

The CDR3 protein is CASSPEGQANYGYTF. The DNA is TGTGCCAGCAGCCCAGAGGGACAGGCTAACTATGGCTACACCTTC. The rearrangement joined TRBV9 to TRBJ1-2; 8 central bases correspond to TRBD1. The CDR3 goes from the cysteine to the phenylalanine over 15 residues. Only the CDR3 part of the read is kept: 45 bases, read in frame from the first base. CDR1 SGDLS and CDR2 YYNGEE were looked up in the germline V gene. Germline trimming: 4 bases from V, 0 bases from J; junction bases outside gene matches: 5.